This T cell receptor beta chain was sequenced for a study of Graves' ophthalmopathy and Graves' hyperthyroidism. The study, taken as a whole, reports: Most expanded clonotypes in thyroid above 0.001 frequency also showed up in blood.

Amplifying from RNA transcripts, the study obtained TCR beta CDR3 regions. The library came from an HTBI-primed first-round RT-PCR and a second-round multiplex PCR. TCRdb re-derived calls from the multiplex PCR reads in MiXCR, one entry per CDR3 protein. The table shows hundreds of thousands of distinct CDR3 sequences, with over 40% occurring only once. A note on this clonotype: The target antigen is unknown.

This CDR3 is 17 amino acids long. V was pared by 0 bases and J by 2 bases, with 11 bases between. The V gene's germline CDR1 is LNHNV and CDR2 YYDKDF (reference sequence). For donors with ophthalmopathy, the disease showed moderate-to-severe activity, reached CAS ≥3 and NOSPECS ≥4, and had lasted under 3 months. Thyroid ultrasound, orbital computed tomography, TRAb, serum thyroxine and clinical symptoms formed the basis of diagnosis. The PBMC fraction was derived from about 9.2 ml of fresh peripheral blood. The clonotype was recovered from an adult man with Graves' ophthalmopathy. The specimen was peripheral blood. The chain links TRBV15 to TRBJ2-6; either TRBD1 or TRBD2 may supply D (5 bases each). DNA for the CDR3: TGTGCCACCAGCAGAGATCCTCGGGGCGCTGGGGCCAACGTCCTGACTTTC. It codes for CATSRDPRGAGANVLTF.